The sequence of this T cell receptor beta chain was determined in a study of cytomegalovirus exposure and HLA in healthy donors. Study-wide background: Early released data had tens of millions of unique TCRs, all coming from HLA-typed donors.

CDR3 length: 16 amino acids. CDR1 MDHEN and CDR2 SYDVKM come from the germline V gene. V gave up 3 bases and J gave up 4 bases, with 18 bases separating them. Turning to this clone: The antigen is not known.

Study-wide results and limits: Segments of the TCR beta V type were, in most cases, productive about 87% or about 30% of the time in an earlier analysis.

PCR employed 60 Vbeta and 13 Jbeta primers. Authors' processing steps: Approximately 11 million shared chains were among the roughly 80 million unique TCR beta chains that a later analysis counted. TCRdb's table, derived via immunoSEQ multiplex PCR, lists solely in-frame clones and lacks some. The DNA gave D and trimming, while V, J and clone size come from that table. The profile shows about 120,000 clones, roughly four fifths of them singletons. The origin of this receptor is a middle-aged man in good health and CMV-seropositive. This chain uses TRBV28 with TRBJ1-1, with a possible D match to TRBD1 (5 bases). Specimen: PBMCs. The CDR3 spells CASSLLTVGQSTEAFF. The CDR3 DNA reads TGTGCCAGCAGTTTGCTTACAGTCGGACAATCCACTGAAGCTTTCTTT.